This entry features one T cell receptor (beta chain) sequence. These data originate in a study of CD8 T cells in Susac syndrome. Germline V lookup: CDR1 MNHEY, CDR2 SVGAGI. V was shortened by 4 bases and J by 4 bases, with 25 bases between the two germline ends. The CDR3 has 18 residues. RNA, at about 0.45 to 1 ug, was reverse transcribed with random hexamers. TCRdb analysed the immunoSEQ multiplex PCR reads with MiXCR anew, one entry per CDR3 protein. The table lists roughly 120,000 distinct CDR3 sequences, over 90% of them singletons, with over 0.3% in the top ten. Sequencing used CD8+ T cells from PBMCs. This receptor was taken from a human donor with multiple sclerosis. The V call is TRBV6-5, the J call TRBJ2-5; either TRBD1 or TRBD2 may fit D (5 bases each). The chain's CDR3 is CASSSRVWGQGRGETQYF. The CDR3 DNA sequence: TGTGCCAGCAGTTCGAGGGTTTGGGGCCAGGGTCGGGGAGAGACCCAGTACTTC.